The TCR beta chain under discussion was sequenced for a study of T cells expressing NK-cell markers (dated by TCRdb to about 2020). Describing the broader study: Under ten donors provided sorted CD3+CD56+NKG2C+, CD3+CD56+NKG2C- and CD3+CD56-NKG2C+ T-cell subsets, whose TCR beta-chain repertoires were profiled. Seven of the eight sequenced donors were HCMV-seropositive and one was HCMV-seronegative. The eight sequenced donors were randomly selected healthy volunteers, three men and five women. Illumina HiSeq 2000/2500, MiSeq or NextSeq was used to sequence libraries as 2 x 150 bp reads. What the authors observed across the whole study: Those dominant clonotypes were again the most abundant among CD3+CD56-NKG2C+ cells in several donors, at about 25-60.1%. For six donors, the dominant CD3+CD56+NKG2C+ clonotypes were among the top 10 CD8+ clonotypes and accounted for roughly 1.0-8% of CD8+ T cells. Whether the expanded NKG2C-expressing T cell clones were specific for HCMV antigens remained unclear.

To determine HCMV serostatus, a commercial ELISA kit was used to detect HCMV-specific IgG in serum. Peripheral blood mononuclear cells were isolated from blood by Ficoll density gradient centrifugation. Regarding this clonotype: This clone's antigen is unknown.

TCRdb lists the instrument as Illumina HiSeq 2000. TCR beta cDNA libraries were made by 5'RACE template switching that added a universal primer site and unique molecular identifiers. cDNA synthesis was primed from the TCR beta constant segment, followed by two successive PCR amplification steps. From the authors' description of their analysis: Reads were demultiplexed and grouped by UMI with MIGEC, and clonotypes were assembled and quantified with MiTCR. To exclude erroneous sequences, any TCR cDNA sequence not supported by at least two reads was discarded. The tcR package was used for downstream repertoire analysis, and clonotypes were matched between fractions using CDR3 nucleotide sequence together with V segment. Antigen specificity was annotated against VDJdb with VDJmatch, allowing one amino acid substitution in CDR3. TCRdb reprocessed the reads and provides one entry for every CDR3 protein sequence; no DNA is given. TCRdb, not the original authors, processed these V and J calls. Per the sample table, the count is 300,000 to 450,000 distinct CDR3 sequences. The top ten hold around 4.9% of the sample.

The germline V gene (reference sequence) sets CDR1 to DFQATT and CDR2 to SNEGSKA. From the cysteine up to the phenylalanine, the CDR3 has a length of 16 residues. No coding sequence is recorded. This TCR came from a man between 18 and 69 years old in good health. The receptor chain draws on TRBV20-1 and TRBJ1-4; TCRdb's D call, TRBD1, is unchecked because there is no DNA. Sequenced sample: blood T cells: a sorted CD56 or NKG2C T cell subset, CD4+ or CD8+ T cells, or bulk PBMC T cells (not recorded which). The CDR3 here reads CSASHSGTGGGEKLFF.